The rows below give T cell receptor beta chains drawn from one sample of a study of shared clonotypes between healthy human individuals. Generated by immunoSEQ multiplex PCR, the TCRdb table keeps only in-frame clones and is missing some. Of a few million clones listed, 90% to 95% are singletons. The specimen was naive CD4+ T cells from PBMCs. All receptors come from a man younger than 35 in good health. Some clones in this sample may be carry-over from other donors' samples. Both conserved end residues are part of each CDR3. Fields, in order: clone size, D gene, J gene, V gene, CDR3 protein, CDR3 DNA. D genes are given only for firm matches. Clone size is given for some rows only: seen once, a few or many times, or a class if the clone is expanded.

>-|TRBD1|TRBJ1-2|TRBV6-5
CASSTGQGRYGYTF
TGTGCCAGCAGTACGGGACAGGGGAGGTATGGCTACACCTTC
>-|-|TRBJ2-2|TRBV10-1
CASSPRYTGELFF
TGCGCCAGCAGTCCCAGATACACCGGGGAGCTGTTTTTT
>-|-|TRBJ2-5|TRBV7-9
CASSGTFIQETQYF
TGTGCCAGCAGCGGGACTTTCATCCAAGAGACCCAGTACTTC
>-|TRBD1|TRBJ1-2|TRBV4-2
CASSQEIQGAHGYTF
TGTGCCAGCAGCCAAGAGATACAGGGGGCTCATGGCTACACCTTC
>-|-|TRBJ2-1|TRBV7-3
CASSKRRASYNEQFF
TGTGCCAGCAGTAAACGGCGGGCCTCCTACAATGAGCAGTTCTTC
>-|TRBD2|TRBJ2-3|TRBV5-4
CASRQSPGLTKGDTQYF
TGTGCCAGCAGGCAGAGCCCGGGACTAACTAAGGGGGATACGCAGTATTTT
>-|-|TRBJ2-7|TRBV5-6
CASSLDGQGHTYEQYF
TGTGCCAGCAGCTTGGATGGGCAGGGGCACACCTACGAGCAGTACTTC
>-|TRBD1|TRBJ1-2|TRBV11-2
CASSLGQGYGYTF
TGTGCCAGCAGCTTGGGACAGGGTTACGGCTACACCTTC
>-|TRBD2|TRBJ2-5|TRBV5-1
CASSLGGGRASNHQETQYF
TGCGCCAGCAGCTTGGGTGGCGGGAGGGCCTCCAACCACCAAGAGACCCAGTACTTC
>-|TRBD1|TRBJ2-5|TRBV12-5
CASGLVTRGTGGLPETQYF
TGTGCTAGTGGTTTGGTCACCCGTGGGACAGGGGGTCTACCAGAGACCCAGTACTTC
>-|-|TRBJ1-4|TRBV5-1
CASSSPEGRSLPEKLFF
TGCGCCAGCAGCTCTCCTGAGGGTCGTTCTCTTCCTGAAAAACTGTTTTTT
>-|TRBD2|TRBJ2-1|TRBV19
CASSSGRVPNEQFF
TGTGCCAGTAGTAGCGGGAGGGTACCTAATGAGCAGTTCTTC
>-|TRBD2|TRBJ2-1|TRBV2
CASSQISGRSDEQFF
TGTGCCAGCAGCCAAATAAGCGGGAGGAGCGATGAGCAGTTCTTC
>-|-|TRBJ1-5|TRBV2
CASREGPNQPQHF
TGTGCCAGCAGGGAGGGGCCTAATCAGCCCCAGCATTTT
>-|TRBD1|TRBJ1-3|TRBV6-1
CASSEPGQGWNTIYF
TGTGCCAGCAGTGAACCGGGACAGGGGTGGAACACCATATATTTT
>once|-|TRBJ2-2|TRBV4-1
CASSQDGTPSPGIF
TGCGCCAGCAGCCAAGATGGGACACCCTCACCCGGGATTTTT
>-|-|TRBJ2-2|TRBV5-5
CASSLPQDTGELFF
TGTGCCAGCAGTCTCCCGCAGGACACCGGGGAGCTGTTTTTT
>-|-|TRBJ1-2|TRBV19
CASSIQGYGYTF
TGTGCCAGTAGTATCCAAGGCTATGGCTACACCTTC
>-|-|TRBJ2-1|TRBV27
CASSLSSGEQFF
TGTGCCAGCAGTTTATCCTCGGGGGAGCAGTTCTTC
>-|-|TRBJ2-2|TRBV2
CASSYDRTNTGELFF
TGTGCCAGCAGTTATGACAGAACGAACACCGGGGAGCTGTTTTTT
>once|-|TRBJ1-5|TRBV28
CASSFLPGYDSQPQHF
TGTGCCAGCAGTTTTCTTCCAGGGTATGACAGCCAGCCCCAGCATTTT
>-|-|TRBJ1-2|TRBV25-1
CASTRDSMAGGYTF
TGTGCCAGCACTCGGGACTCGATGGCGGGCGGCTACACCTTC
>-|-|TRBJ2-1|TRBV7-9
CASSLVSTVFKQFF
TGTGCCAGCAGCTTAGTATCGACAGTGTTTAAGCAGTTCTTC
>-|-|TRBJ1-4|TRBV9
CASSASSTGGNEKLFF
TGTGCCAGCAGCGCCTCCTCGACAGGAGGCAATGAAAAACTGTTTTTT
>-|-|TRBJ2-5|TRBV7-8
CASSSDYQETQYF
TGTGCCAGCAGCTCTGACTATCAAGAGACCCAGTACTTC
>-|-|TRBJ1-3|TRBV5-1
CASSKQGSSGNTIYF
TGCGCCAGCAGCAAACAGGGATCTTCTGGAAACACCATATATTTT
>-|-|TRBJ1-1|TRBV18
CASSPLRGVNMNTEAFF
TGTGCCAGCTCACCACTAAGGGGGGTTAATATGAACACTGAAGCTTTCTTT
>-|TRBD2|TRBJ2-5|TRBV19
CASSIDPPAGGPRETQYF
TGTGCCAGTAGTATAGATCCCCCAGCGGGAGGGCCTCGGGAGACCCAGTACTTC
>-|-|TRBJ2-3|TRBV2
CASSQRGGTDTQYF
TGTGCCAGCAGTCAAAGGGGGGGTACAGATACGCAGTATTTT
>-|-|TRBJ1-3|TRBV19
CASSIHRSSGNTIYF
TGTGCCAGTAGTATTCACCGGAGTTCTGGAAACACCATATATTTT
>once|TRBD2|TRBJ2-1|TRBV28
CASSLPLAGDEQFF
TGTGCCAGCAGTTTGCCTCTAGCGGGAGATGAGCAGTTCTTC
>once|-|TRBJ2-3|TRBV30
CAWRGADTQYF
TGTGCCTGGCGGGGAGCAGATACGCAGTATTTT
>-|-|TRBJ2-7|TRBV11-1
CASSPNRAPALEQYF
TGTGCCAGCAGCCCGAATCGGGCCCCGGCCCTCGAGCAGTACTTC
>-|-|TRBJ2-1|TRBV7-8
CASSFNTGKDNEQFF
TGTGCCAGCAGCTTCAATACGGGGAAGGACAATGAGCAGTTCTTC
>-|TRBD1|TRBJ1-2|TRBV28
CASPDRANSGYTF
TGTGCCAGCCCCGACAGGGCGAACTCTGGCTACACCTTC
>few|-|TRBJ1-5|TRBV6-1
CASSEREGNPQHF
TGTGCCAGCAGTGAACGGGAGGGGAATCCCCAGCATTTT
>few|-|TRBJ2-7|TRBV18
CASSPAIYEQYF
TGTGCCAGCTCACCAGCGATATACGAGCAGTACTTC
>-|TRBD1|TRBJ2-7|TRBV18
CASSPRQGAHYEQYF
TGTGCCAGCTCACCACGGCAGGGGGCTCACTACGAGCAGTACTTC
>few|TRBD1|TRBJ2-7|TRBV5-1
CASSLAGTAYEQYF
TGCGCCAGCAGCTTGGCCGGGACAGCCTACGAGCAGTACTTC
>-|-|TRBJ1-4|TRBV28
CASSLLSAANEKLFF
TGTGCCAGCAGTTTATTGTCAGCAGCTAATGAAAAACTGTTTTTT
>once|TRBD1|TRBJ1-2|TRBV19
CASSASGTGADGYTF
TGTGCCAGTAGTGCTTCCGGGACAGGAGCCGATGGCTACACCTTC
>-|-|TRBJ1-2|TRBV29-1
CSAPEGDVGYTF
TGCAGCGCCCCAGAGGGCGACGTTGGCTACACCTTC
>-|TRBD1|TRBJ1-5|TRBV19
CASSKAGTGYNQPQHF
TGTGCCAGTAGTAAAGCCGGGACAGGGTACAATCAGCCCCAGCATTTT
>-|-|TRBJ2-6|TRBV2
CAGGGAGANVLTF
TGTGCCGGAGGGGGCGCTGGGGCCAACGTCCTGACTTTC
>-|TRBD2|TRBJ2-7|TRBV6-1
CASSEDASGYEQYF
TGTGCCAGCAGTGAAGACGCTAGCGGTTACGAGCAGTACTTC
>-|TRBD1|TRBJ1-2|TRBV28
CASSLLPGTGFGGYTF
TGTGCCAGCAGTCTCTTACCCGGGACAGGGTTTGGTGGCTACACCTTC
>-|-|TRBJ1-1|TRBV11-2
CASRPERAGYMNTEAFF
TGTGCCAGCAGACCAGAAAGGGCCGGATACATGAACACTGAAGCTTTCTTT
>-|-|TRBJ2-7|TRBV28
CASSLATGQYF
TGTGCCAGCAGTCTTGCGACTGGTCAGTACTTC
>-|-|TRBJ1-4|TRBV28
CASSSTEPNEKLFF
TGTGCCAGCAGCTCGACAGAGCCAAATGAAAAACTGTTTTTT
>few|-|TRBJ2-2|TRBV18
CASSPQGIAGELFF
TGTGCCAGCTCACCTCAAGGGATTGCCGGGGAGCTGTTTTTT
>-|-|TRBJ1-2|TRBV5-1
CASSLGIRAYLGGYTF
TGCGCCAGCAGCTTGGGTATCAGGGCCTACCTCGGCGGCTACACCTTC
>-|-|TRBJ2-7|TRBV6-5
CASRSTGSEQYF
TGTGCCAGCAGGTCCACAGGGTCCGAGCAGTACTTC
>-|-|TRBJ1-2|TRBV7-9
CASSLGRSFDYGYTF
TGTGCCAGCAGCTTAGGCAGGTCTTTCGACTATGGCTACACCTTC
>-|TRBD2|TRBJ2-5|TRBV27
CASSLSTSEWGTQYF
TGTGCCAGCAGTTTATCGACTAGCGAATGGGGGACCCAGTACTTC
>-|-|TRBJ2-2|TRBV11-1
CASSLAGGELFF
TGTGCCAGCAGCTTAGCCGGTGGAGAGCTGTTTTTT
>-|-|TRBJ1-3|TRBV9
CASSVENGQSSGNTIYF
TGTGCCAGCAGCGTAGAGAACGGGCAGAGTTCTGGAAACACCATATATTTT
>-|-|TRBJ2-7|TRBV15
CATSSPFTGTYEQYF
TGTGCCACCAGCTCTCCATTTACAGGTACCTACGAGCAGTACTTC